Below, 2 T cell receptor beta chains from the same sample are listed, as sequenced in a study of cytomegalovirus exposure and HLA in healthy donors. A multiplex PCR was run with 60 Vbeta primers and 13 Jbeta primers. Data came from immunoSEQ multiplex PCR; TCRdb stores just in-frame clones and leaves some out. In the table there are about 110,000 clones, roughly 78% of which are singletons. The sequencing sample was made of PBMCs. These receptors all come from a woman in her twenties or thirties in good health and CMV-seronegative.

The V and J genes are TRBV5-4 and TRBJ1-1; TRBD1 might be the D (6 bases). V was trimmed by 6 bases and J by 5 bases, leaving 20 bases between them. The CDR3 is made up of 15 amino acids. The V gene's germline CDR1 is SGHNT and CDR2 YYREEE (reference sequence). CDR3 residues: CASTPGGLLGTEAFF. CDR3 DNA: TGTGCCAGCACGCCGGGGGGGCTTTTGGGGACTGAAGCTTTCTTT.

The V and J genes are TRBV4-1 and TRBJ2-1; TRBD1 agrees at 10 bases. The junction had 12 bases not matched to a gene; V was cut back by 4 bases and J by 0 bases. This CDR3 is 19 amino acids long. Germline V gene lookup returns CDR1 MGHRA and CDR2 YSYEKL. The CDR3 protein is CASSPTGQGSGSSYNEQFF. DNA for the CDR3: TGCGCCAGCAGCCCAACGGGACAGGGGAGTGGGTCCTCCTACAATGAGCAGTTCTTC.